The rows below give T cell receptor beta chains drawn from one sample of a study of CD8 T cells in Susac syndrome. TCRdb re-called the immunoSEQ multiplex PCR reads with MiXCR, one entry per CDR3 protein. The sample shows approximately 70,000 distinct CDR3 sequences, approximately 95% of them seen only once. The sample comprised CD8+ T cells from PBMCs. These receptors were obtained from a human donor in good health. Each CDR3 is given with its conserved first and last residue. The order of the fields is J gene, D gene, V gene, clone size, CDR3 DNA, CDR3 protein. A D gene is named only where the DNA matches it firmly. Clone size, where shown, is once, few, many, or a class for clones that have expanded.

TRBJ2-1	TRBD1	TRBV11-3	.	TGTGCCAGCAGCTCGGGACAGAAGTACAATGAGCAGTTCTTC	CASSSGQKYNEQFF
TRBJ2-3	.	TRBV23-1	.	TGCGCCAGCAGTCCTCCCCGCGCAGTTATTACTAGCACAGATACGCAGTATTTT	CASSPPRAVITSTDTQYF
TRBJ2-5	.	TRBV20-1	.	TGCAGTGCTAGGAGAATTGGGAGAGAGACCCAGTACTTC	CSARRIGRETQYF
TRBJ2-3	.	TRBV4-1	.	TGCGCCAGCAGCCAAGAGGCAGGCACAGATACGCAGTATTTT	CASSQEAGTDTQYF
TRBJ2-1	.	TRBV5-1	few	TGCGCCAGCAGCTTGGACAGGGGACTCGCGAGGGAGCAGTTCTTC	CASSLDRGLAREQFF
TRBJ2-3	TRBD2	TRBV7-2	.	TGTGCCAGCAGCACTTTAGCGGGGGGCCCGGCAGATACGCAGTATTTT	CASSTLAGGPADTQYF
TRBJ2-2	.	TRBV4-3	.	TGCGCCAGCAGCCAAGAGGGCCTTCCAAGACGGGAGCTGTTTTTT	CASSQEGLPRRELFF
TRBJ2-2	TRBD1	TRBV2	.	TGTGCCAGCAGTGGGGAGGGGACAGGGTTTGCCGGGGAGCTGTTTTTT	CASSGEGTGFAGELFF
TRBJ2-2	.	TRBV27	.	TGTGCCAGCAGTTTTGTCGAAGGGGAGCTGTTTTTT	CASSFVEGELFF
TRBJ2-1	TRBD1	TRBV29-1	.	TGCAGCGTCTACGGGGGACAGGGGACGAATGAGCAGTTCTTC	CSVYGGQGTNEQFF
TRBJ1-4	TRBD1	TRBV4-3	.	TGCGCCAGCAGTGGAGGGACAGGGGTTAATGAAAAACTGTTTTTT	CASSGGTGVNEKLFF
TRBJ2-1	TRBD2	TRBV20-1	.	TGCAGTGCCCACTCTACTAGCGGGGGGTACAATGAGCAGTTCTTC	CSAHSTSGGYNEQFF
TRBJ2-3	TRBD1	TRBV2	.	TGTGCCAGCGCAGGGGGCCCGGGAGATACGCAGTATTTT	CASAGGPGDTQYF
TRBJ2-1	TRBD1	TRBV25-1	.	TGTGCCAGCAGTGAATTGGGAGACAGGGTTGTGAATGAGCAGTTCTTC	CASSELGDRVVNEQFF
TRBJ1-1	.	TRBV5-4	.	TGTGCCAGCAGCTTGGCGAGCACTGAAGCTTTCTTT	CASSLASTEAFF
TRBJ2-3	TRBD1	TRBV4-1	once	TGCGCCAGCAGCCAGAAACAGGGGCCAGATACGCAGTATTTT	CASSQKQGPDTQYF
TRBJ2-1	TRBD2	TRBV19	once	TGTGCCAGTAGTATAGGGTGGATAGCGGGGGACCCGGACGATGAGCAGTTCTTC	CASSIGWIAGDPDDEQFF
TRBJ1-6	.	TRBV15	.	TGTGCCACCAGCAGAGATCTGGGGGTAGGGGCCTATAATTCACCCCTCCACTTT	CATSRDLGVGAYNSPLHF
TRBJ1-1	.	TRBV29-1	.	TGCAGCGCTAGGGAGAGCACTGAAGCTTTCTTT	CSARESTEAFF
TRBJ1-1	.	TRBV7-8	.	TGTGCCAGCAGCTTATACCAGGCCTCGGGGACTGAAGCTTTCTTT	CASSLYQASGTEAFF
TRBJ1-3	.	TRBV3-1	.	TGTGCCAGCAGCCAAGATGGAAGGATCCAGGAAAACACCATATATTTT	CASSQDGRIQENTIYF
TRBJ2-1	TRBD1	TRBV7-9	.	TGTGCCAGCAGCCCAGTTGGGACAGGGGACGGGGATGAGCAGTTCTTC	CASSPVGTGDGDEQFF
TRBJ1-2	.	TRBV29-1	.	TGCAGCGTTATCCGAGGGGAAGACTATGGCTACACCTTC	CSVIRGEDYGYTF
TRBJ2-7	TRBD1	TRBV29-1	.	TGCAGCGTTGAAAATCCCGGGACAGGGACCTACGAGCAGTACTTC	CSVENPGTGTYEQYF
TRBJ2-2	.	TRBV30	.	TGTGCCTGGACCCCAGGCCGGGAGCTGTTTTTT	CAWTPGRELFF
TRBJ2-5	.	TRBV3-1	.	TGTGCCAGCAGCCAAGTTACGGGCGGATGGGAGACCCAGTACTTC	CASSQVTGGWETQYF
TRBJ2-7	.	TRBV14	.	TGTGCCAGCAGCCAAGATCGTTGGCAGGGGGGAGCCTACGAGCAGTACTTC	CASSQDRWQGGAYEQYF
TRBJ2-7	.	TRBV7-9	.	TGTGCCAGCAGCTTAGACAGGGTGGGCTACGAGCAGTACTTC	CASSLDRVGYEQYF
TRBJ2-1	.	TRBV6-6	once	TGTGCCAGCAGTTACGCCTCGGATGAGCAGTTCTTC	CASSYASDEQFF
TRBJ2-7	.	TRBV4-1	.	TGCGCCAGCAGCCCCTCGCCTGTCTACGAGCAGTACTTC	CASSPSPVYEQYF
TRBJ1-4	.	TRBV30	once	TGTGCCTGGAGTGTATTGGACACAGGAGAAAAACTGTTTTTT	CAWSVLDTGEKLFF